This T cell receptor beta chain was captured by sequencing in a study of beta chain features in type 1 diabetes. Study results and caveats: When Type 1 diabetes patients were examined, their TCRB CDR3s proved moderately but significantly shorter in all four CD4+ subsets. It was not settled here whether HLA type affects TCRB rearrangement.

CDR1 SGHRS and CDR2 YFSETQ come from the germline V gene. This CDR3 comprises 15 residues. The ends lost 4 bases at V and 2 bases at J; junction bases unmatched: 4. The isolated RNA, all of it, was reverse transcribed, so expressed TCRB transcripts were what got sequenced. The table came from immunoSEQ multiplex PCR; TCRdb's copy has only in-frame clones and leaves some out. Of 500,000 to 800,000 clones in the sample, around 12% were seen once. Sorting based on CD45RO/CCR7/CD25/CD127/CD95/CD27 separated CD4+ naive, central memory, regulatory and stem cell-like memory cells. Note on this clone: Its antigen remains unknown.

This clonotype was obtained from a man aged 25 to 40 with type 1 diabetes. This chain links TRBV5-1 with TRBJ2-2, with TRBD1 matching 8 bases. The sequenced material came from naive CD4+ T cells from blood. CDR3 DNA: TGCGCCAGCAGCCACGGACAGGGTAACACCGGGGAGCTGTTTTTT. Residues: CASSHGQGNTGELFF.